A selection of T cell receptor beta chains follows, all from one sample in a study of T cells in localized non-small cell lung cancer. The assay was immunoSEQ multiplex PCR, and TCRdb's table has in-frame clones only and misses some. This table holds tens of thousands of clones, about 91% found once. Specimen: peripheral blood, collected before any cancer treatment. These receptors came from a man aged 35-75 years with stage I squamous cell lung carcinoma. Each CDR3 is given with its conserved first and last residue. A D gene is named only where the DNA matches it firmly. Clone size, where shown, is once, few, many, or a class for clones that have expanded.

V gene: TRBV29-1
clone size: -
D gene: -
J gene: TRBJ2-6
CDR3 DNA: TGCAGCGTTGAGTCCGACTCTGGGGCCAACGTCCTGACTTTC
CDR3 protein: CSVESDSGANVLTF

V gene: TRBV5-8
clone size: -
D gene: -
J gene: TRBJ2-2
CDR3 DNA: TGTGCCAGCAGCTTACTATCCCGGTCGATGGGCACCGGGGAGCTGTTTTTT
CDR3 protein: CASSLLSRSMGTGELFF

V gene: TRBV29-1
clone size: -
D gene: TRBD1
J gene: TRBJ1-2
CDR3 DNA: TGCAGCGTTGAATTGGGGACAGGGTATGGCTACACCTTC
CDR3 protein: CSVELGTGYGYTF

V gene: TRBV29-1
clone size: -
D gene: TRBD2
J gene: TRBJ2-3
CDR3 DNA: TGCAGCTCCGCCCCTCTTATAGCGGGGGCTCTGGATACGCAGTATTTT
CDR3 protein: CSSAPLIAGALDTQYF

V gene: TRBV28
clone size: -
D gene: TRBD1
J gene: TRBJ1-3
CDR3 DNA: TGTGCCAGCAGTTTAAGGGGGCTACGCTCTGGAAACACCATATATTTT
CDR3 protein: CASSLRGLRSGNTIYF

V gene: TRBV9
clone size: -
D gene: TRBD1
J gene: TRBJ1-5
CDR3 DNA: TGTGCCAGCAGCGTAGGAGACAGGGGAGGACAGCCCCAGCATTTT
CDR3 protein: CASSVGDRGGQPQHF

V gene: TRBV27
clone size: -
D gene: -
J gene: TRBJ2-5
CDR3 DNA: TGTGCCAGCAGTGGTAGGGTTCAAGAGACCCAGTACTTC
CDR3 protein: CASSGRVQETQYF

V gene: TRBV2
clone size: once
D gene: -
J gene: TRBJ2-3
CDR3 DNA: TGTGCCAGCAATCCCCTTGGGGGAGTGGGCACAGATACGCAGTATTTT
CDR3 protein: CASNPLGGVGTDTQYF

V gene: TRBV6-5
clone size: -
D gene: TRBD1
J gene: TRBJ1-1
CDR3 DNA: TGTGCCAGCAGCTCGACAGGGATGAACACTGAAGCTTTCTTT
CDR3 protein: CASSSTGMNTEAFF

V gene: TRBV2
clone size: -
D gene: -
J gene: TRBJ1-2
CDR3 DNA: TGTGCCAGCAGTGAAGCGCTTTGGACCCGTGGGTACACCTTC
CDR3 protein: CASSEALWTRGYTF

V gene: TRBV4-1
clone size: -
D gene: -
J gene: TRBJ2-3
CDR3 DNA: TGCGCCAGCAGCCAATTAGGGGGGACAATCCAGACAGATACGCAGTATTTT
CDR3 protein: CASSQLGGTIQTDTQYF

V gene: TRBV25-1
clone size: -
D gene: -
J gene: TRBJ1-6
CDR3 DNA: TGTGCCAGCAGTGAATCCGGGGTTGTGGCACCCCTCCACTTT
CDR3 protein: CASSESGVVAPLHF

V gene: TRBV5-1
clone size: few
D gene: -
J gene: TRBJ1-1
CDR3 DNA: TGCGCCAGCAGCTCCGGGCCGAGTGACACTGAAGCTTTCTTT
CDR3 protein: CASSSGPSDTEAFF

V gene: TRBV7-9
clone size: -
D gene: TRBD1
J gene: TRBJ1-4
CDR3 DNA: TGTGCCAGCAGCCCGACAGGGGGCAACGAAAAACTGTTTTTT
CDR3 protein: CASSPTGGNEKLFF

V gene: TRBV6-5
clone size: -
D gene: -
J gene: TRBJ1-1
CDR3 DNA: TGTGCCAGCAGTTACACACAGGTAACTGAAGCTTTCTTT
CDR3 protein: CASSYTQVTEAFF

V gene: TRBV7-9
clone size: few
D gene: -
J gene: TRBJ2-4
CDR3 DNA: TGTGCCAGCAGCTTAATTTTAACCGCCTTAAACATTCAGTACTTC
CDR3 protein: CASSLILTALNIQYF

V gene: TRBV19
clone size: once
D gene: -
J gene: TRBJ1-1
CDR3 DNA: TGTGCCAGTAGTAACGGGGCTTTAGACACTGAAGCTTTCTTT
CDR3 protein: CASSNGALDTEAFF

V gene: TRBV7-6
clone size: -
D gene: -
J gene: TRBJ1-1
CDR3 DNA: TGTGCCAGCAGCCCTGGAGAGTATCAGGCCCAAGCTTTCTTT
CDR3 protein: CASSPGEYQAQAFF

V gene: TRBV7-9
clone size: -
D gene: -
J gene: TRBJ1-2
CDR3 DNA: TGTGCCAGCAGCTTGCAGAACTATGGCTACACCTTC
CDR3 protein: CASSLQNYGYTF

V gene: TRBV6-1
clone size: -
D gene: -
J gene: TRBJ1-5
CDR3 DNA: TGTGCCAGCAGACTAACAGGGTCCAGCAATCAGCCCCAGCATTTT
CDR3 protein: CASRLTGSSNQPQHF

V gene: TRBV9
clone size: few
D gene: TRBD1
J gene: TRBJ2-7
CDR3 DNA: TGTGCCAGCAGCCCGCGGGACAGGGGCTCCTACGAGCAGTACTTC
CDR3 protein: CASSPRDRGSYEQYF

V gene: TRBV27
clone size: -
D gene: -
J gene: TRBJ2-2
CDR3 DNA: TGTGCCAGCAGTTTAGGGGGGCTGAGGGAGCTGTTTTTT
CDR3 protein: CASSLGGLRELFF

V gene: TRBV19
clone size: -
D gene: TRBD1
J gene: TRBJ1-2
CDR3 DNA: TGTGCCAGTAGTCTCCTCTACAAGGGGGCCCGCTACACCTTC
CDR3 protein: CASSLLYKGARYTF

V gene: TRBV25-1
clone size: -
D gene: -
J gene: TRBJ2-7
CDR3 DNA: TGTGCCAGCAGTCCCCCAGGGCGGGAGCAGTACTTC
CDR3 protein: CASSPPGREQYF

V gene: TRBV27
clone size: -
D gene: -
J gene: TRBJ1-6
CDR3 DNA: TGTGCCAGCAAGGTGGACAGACTTTCACCCCTCCACTTT
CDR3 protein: CASKVDRLSPLHF

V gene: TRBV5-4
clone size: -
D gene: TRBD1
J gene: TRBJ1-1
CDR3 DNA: TGTGCCAGCAGCTCAGGGGACAGGGGGTTCACTGAAGCTTTCTTT
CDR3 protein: CASSSGDRGFTEAFF

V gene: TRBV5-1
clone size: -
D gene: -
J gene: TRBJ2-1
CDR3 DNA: TGCGCCAGCAGCAAAACAAGCTACAATGAGCAGTTCTTC
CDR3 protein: CASSKTSYNEQFF

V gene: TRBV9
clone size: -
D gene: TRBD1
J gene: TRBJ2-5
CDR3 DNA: TGTGCCAGCAGCGTAGGAGGAAGGGACAGCCAAGAGACCCAGTACTTC
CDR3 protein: CASSVGGRDSQETQYF

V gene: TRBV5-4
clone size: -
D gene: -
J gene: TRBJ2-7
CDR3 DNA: TGTGCCAGCAGCACAGGGACCCTGGGGAGCTACGAGCAGTACTTC
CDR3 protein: CASSTGTLGSYEQYF

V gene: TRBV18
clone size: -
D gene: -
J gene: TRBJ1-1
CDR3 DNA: TGTGCCAGCTCACCAAAAATGAACACTGAAGCTTTCTTT
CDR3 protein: CASSPKMNTEAFF

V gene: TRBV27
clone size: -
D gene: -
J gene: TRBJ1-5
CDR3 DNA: TGTGCCAGCAGTTTAAGGGCCGGGGGGAGCAATCAGCCCCAGCATTTT
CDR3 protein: CASSLRAGGSNQPQHF

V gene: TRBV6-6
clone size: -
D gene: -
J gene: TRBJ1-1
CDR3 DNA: TGTGCCAGCAGCCCGAAAGCTCAGGTGATGAACACTGAAGCTTTCTTT
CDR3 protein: CASSPKAQVMNTEAFF

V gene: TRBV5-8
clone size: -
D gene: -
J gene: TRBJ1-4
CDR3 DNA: TGTGCCAGCAGCTCGAGGACAGCGGGAGGTGAAAAACTGTTTTTT
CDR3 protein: CASSSRTAGGEKLFF

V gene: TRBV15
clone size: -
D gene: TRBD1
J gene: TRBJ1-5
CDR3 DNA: TGTGCCACCAGCAGACCCCCGGGACAGGGTGTTCGGGCAGTGGGCAATCAGCCCCAGCATTTT
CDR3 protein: CATSRPPGQGVRAVGNQPQHF